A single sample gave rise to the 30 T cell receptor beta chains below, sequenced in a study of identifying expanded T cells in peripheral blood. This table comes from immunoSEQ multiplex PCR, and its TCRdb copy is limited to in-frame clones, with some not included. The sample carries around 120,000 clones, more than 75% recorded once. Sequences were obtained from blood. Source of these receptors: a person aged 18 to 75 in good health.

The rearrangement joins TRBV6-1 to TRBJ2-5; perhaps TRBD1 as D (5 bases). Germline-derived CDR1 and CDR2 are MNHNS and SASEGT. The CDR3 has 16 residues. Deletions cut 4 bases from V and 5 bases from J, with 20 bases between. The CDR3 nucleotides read TGTGCCAGCAGTGTGGATTGGGGCTCGATTGGGGAGACCCAGTACTTC. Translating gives CASSVDWGSIGETQYF.

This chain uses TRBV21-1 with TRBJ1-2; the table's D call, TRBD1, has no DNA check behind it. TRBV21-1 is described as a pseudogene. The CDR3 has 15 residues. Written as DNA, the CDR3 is TGTGCCAGCATCCCCCGATCGACAGCAGGCTATGGCTACACCTTC. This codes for CASIPRSTAGYGYTF.

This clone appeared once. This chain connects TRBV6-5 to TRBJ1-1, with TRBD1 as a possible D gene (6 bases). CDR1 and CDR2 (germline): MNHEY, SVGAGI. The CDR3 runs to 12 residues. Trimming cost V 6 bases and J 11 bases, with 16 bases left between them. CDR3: CASSGLQGWAFF. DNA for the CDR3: TGTGCCAGCAGCGGCCTACAGGGTTGGGCTTTCTTT.

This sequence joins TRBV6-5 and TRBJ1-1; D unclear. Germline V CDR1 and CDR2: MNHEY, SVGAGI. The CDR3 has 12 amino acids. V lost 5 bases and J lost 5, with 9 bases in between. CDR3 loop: CASSAGETEAFF. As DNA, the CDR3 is TGTGCCAGCAGTGCCGGCGAGACTGAAGCTTTCTTT.

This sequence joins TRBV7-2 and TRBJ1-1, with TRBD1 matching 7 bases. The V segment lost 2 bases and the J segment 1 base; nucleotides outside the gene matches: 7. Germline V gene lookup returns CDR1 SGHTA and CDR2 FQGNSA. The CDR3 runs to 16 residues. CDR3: CASSLNSGGKNTEAFF. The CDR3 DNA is TGTGCCAGCAGCTTAAATTCAGGGGGAAAGAACACTGAAGCTTTCTTT.

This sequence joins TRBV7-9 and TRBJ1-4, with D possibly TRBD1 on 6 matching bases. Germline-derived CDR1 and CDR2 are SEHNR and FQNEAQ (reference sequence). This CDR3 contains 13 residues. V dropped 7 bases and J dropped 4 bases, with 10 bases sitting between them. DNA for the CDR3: TGTGCCAGCACCTTGGACAGTAATGAAAAACTGTTTTTT. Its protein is CASTLDSNEKLFF.

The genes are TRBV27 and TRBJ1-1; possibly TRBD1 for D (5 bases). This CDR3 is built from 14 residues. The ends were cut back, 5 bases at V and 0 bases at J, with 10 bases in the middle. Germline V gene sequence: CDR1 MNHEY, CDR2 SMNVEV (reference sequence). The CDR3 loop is CASSRDRVNTEAFF. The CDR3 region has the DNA TGTGCCAGCAGTCGTGACAGAGTGAACACTGAAGCTTTCTTT.

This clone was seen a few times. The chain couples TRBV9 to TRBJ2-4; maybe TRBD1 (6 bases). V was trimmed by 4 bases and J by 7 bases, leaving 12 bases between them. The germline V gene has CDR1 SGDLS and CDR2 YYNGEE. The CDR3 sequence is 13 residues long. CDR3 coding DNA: TGTGCCAGCAGCCTAGGACAGTCGAACATTCAGTACTTC. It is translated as CASSLGQSNIQYF.

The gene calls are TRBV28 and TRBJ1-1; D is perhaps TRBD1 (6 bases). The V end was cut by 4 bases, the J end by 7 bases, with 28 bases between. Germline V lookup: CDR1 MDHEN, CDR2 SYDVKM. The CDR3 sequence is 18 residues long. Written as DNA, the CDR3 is TGTGCCAGCAGTTCTCCATCTGTTTCTTCCACAGGGAGGTTTGAAGCTTTCTTT. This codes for CASSSPSVSSTGRFEAFF.

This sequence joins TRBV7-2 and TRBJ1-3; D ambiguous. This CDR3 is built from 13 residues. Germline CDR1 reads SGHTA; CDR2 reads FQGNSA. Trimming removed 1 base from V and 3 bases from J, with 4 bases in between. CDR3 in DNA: TGTGCCAGCAGCTTAGACCTTGGAAACACCATATATTTT. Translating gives CASSLDLGNTIYF. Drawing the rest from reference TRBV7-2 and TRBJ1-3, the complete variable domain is GAGVSQSPSNKVTEKGKDVELRCDPISGHTALYWYRQSLGQGLEFLIYFQGNSAPDKSGLPSDRFSAERTGGSVSTLTIQRTQQEDSAVYLCASSLDLGNTIYFGEGSWLTVV.

CDR3 nucleotides: TGTGCCAGCAGGTCAGGGCCGTCCACCGGGGAGCTGTTTTTT. It yields the protein CASRSGPSTGELFF. The rearrangement links TRBV5-6 to TRBJ2-2; the D gene is possibly TRBD1 (5 bases). The length of the CDR3 is 14 residues. Trimming removed 5 bases at V and 4 bases at J, with 12 bases between. Germline CDR1 and CDR2: SGHDT and YYEEEE.

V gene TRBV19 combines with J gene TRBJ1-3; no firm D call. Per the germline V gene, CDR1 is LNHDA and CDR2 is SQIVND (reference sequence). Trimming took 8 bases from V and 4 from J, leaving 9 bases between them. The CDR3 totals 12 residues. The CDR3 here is CASSQMGNTIYF. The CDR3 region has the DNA TGTGCCAGTTCCCAAATGGGAAACACCATATATTTT.

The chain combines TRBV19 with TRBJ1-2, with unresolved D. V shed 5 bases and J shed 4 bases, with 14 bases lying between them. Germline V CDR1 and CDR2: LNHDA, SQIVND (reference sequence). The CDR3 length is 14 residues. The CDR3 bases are TGTGCCAGTAGTCCTTCGTCGGCCGCCTATGGCTACACCTTC. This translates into CASSPSSAAYGYTF.

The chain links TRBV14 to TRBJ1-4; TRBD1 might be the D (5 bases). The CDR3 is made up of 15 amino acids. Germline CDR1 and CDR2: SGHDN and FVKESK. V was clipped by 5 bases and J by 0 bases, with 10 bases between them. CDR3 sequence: CASSGATSTNEKLFF. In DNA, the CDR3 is TGTGCCAGCAGCGGGGCGACCTCAACTAATGAAAAACTGTTTTTT.

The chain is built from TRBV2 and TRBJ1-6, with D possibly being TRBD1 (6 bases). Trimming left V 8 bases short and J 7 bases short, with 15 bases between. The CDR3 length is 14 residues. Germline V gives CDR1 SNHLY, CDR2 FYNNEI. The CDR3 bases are TGTGCCAGCCTATGGGGGCCGGACAATTCACCCCTCCACTTT. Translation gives CASLWGPDNSPLHF.

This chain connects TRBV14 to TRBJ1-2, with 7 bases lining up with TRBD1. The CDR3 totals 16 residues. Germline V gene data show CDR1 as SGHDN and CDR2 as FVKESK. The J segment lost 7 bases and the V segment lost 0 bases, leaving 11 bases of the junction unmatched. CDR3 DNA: TGTGCCAGCAGCCAAGATTCTGGACAGGATGCTTTTGGCTACACCTTC. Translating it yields CASSQDSGQDAFGYTF.

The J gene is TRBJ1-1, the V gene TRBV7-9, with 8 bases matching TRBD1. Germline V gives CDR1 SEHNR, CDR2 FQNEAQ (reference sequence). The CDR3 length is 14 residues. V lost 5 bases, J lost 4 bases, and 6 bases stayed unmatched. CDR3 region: CASSIGQGGTEAFF. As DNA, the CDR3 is TGTGCCAGCAGCATTGGACAGGGTGGCACTGAAGCTTTCTTT.

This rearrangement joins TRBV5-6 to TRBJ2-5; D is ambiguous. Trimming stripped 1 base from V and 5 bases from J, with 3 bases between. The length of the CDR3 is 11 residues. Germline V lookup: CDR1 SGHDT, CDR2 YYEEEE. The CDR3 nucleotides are TGTGCCAGCAGCTTGAGGGAGACCCAGTACTTC. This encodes CASSLRETQYF.

CDR3 in amino acids: CASSFGGVGEKLFF. The CDR3 bases are TGTGCCAGCAGCTTCGGAGGAGTCGGGGAAAAACTGTTTTTT. The genes are TRBV5-8 and TRBJ1-4; D is undetermined. This CDR3 contains 14 residues. Germline CDR1 reads SGHTS; CDR2 reads YDEGEE. V lost 2 bases, J lost 8 bases, and 13 bases lay in between.

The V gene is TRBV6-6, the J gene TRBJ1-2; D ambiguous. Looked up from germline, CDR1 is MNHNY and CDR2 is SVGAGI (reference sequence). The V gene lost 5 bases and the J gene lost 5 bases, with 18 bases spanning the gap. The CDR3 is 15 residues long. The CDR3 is CASSQNGPTLYGYTF. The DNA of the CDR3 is TGTGCCAGCAGTCAAAACGGACCCACCCTATATGGCTACACCTTC.

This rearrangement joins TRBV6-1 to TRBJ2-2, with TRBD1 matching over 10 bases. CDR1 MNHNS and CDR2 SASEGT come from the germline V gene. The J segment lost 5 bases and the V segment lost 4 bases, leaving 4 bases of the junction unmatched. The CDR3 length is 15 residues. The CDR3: CASSAPGQGTGELFF. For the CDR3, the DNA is TGTGCCAGCAGTGCACCGGGACAGGGGACCGGGGAGCTGTTTTTT.

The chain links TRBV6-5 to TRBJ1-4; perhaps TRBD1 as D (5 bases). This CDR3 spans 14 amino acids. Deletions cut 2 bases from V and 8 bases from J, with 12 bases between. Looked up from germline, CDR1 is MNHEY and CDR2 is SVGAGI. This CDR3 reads CASSYRRQNEKLFF. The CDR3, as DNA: TGTGCCAGCAGTTACCGGAGACAGAACGAAAAACTGTTTTTT.

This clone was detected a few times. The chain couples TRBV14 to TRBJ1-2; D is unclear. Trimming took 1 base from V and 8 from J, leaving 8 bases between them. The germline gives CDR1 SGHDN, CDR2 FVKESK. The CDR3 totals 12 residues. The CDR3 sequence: CASSQAGVGYTF. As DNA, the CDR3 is TGTGCCAGCAGCCAAGCGGGTGTGGGCTACACCTTC.

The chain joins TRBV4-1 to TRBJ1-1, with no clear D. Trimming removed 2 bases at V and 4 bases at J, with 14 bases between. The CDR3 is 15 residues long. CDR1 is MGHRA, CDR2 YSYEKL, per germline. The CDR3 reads CASSQPFAMSTEAFF. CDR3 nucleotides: TGCGCCAGCAGCCAACCCTTTGCCATGAGCACTGAAGCTTTCTTT.

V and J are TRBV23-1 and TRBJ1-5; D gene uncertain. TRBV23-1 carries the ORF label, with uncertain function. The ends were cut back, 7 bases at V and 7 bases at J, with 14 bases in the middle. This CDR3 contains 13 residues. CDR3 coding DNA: TGCGCCAGCACTCGGGTTGGTCGGCAGCCCCAGCATTTT. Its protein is CASTRVGRQPQHF.

DNA for the CDR3: TGTGCCAGCAGCTACGGGACAGGGAGGGAAACTGAAGCTTTCTTT. Translated: CASSYGTGRETEAFF. The chain has TRBV9 and TRBJ1-1, with TRBD1 matching over 9 bases. Trimming took 4 bases from V and 5 from J; bases not matched to a gene: 9. Per the germline V gene, CDR1 is SGDLS and CDR2 is YYNGEE. This CDR3 has 15 amino acids.

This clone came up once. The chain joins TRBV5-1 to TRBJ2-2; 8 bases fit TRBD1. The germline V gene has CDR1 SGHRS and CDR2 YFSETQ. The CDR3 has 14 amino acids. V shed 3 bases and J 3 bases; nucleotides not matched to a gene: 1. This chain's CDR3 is CASSSQGDTGELFF. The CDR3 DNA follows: TGCGCCAGCAGCTCACAGGGGGACACCGGGGAGCTGTTTTTT.

The CDR3 protein is CATSPSLGVGTEAFF. Written as DNA, the CDR3 is TGTGCCACCAGCCCTTCTCTAGGGGTGGGCACTGAAGCTTTCTTT. This chain links TRBV15 with TRBJ1-1, with D possibly being TRBD1 (5 bases). Trimming cost V 5 bases and J 4 bases, with 17 bases left between them. From germline, CDR1 is LNHNV and CDR2 YYDKDF (reference sequence). The CDR3 runs to 15 residues.

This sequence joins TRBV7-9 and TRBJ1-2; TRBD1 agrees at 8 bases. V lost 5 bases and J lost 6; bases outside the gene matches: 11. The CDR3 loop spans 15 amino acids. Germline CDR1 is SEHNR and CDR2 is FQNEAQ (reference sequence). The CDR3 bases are TGTGCCAGCAGCAGGACAGGGCCCAGCGCCGATGGCTACACCTTC. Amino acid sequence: CASSRTGPSADGYTF.

The DNA of the CDR3 is TGTGCCAGCAGCCGACGGACAGGCTGGCTGTTTTTT. Translating gives CASSRRTGWLFF. This rearrangement joins TRBV6-6 to TRBJ2-2; TRBD1 matches at 7 bases. This CDR3 has 12 amino acids. V was pared by 6 bases and J by 13 bases, with 8 bases of the junction left unmatched. Germline CDR1 and CDR2: MNHNY and SVGAGI (reference sequence).